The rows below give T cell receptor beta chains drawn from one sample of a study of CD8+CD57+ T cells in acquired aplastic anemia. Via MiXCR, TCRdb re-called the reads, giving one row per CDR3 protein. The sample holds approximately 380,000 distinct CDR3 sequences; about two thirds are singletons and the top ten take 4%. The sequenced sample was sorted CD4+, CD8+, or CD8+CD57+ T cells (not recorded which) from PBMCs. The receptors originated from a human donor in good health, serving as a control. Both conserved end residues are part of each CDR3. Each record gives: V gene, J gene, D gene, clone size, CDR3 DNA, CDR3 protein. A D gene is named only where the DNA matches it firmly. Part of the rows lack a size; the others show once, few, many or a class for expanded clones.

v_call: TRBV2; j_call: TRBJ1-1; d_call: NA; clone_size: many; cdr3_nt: TGTGCCAGCAGTGAAGTGGGGCTCACTGAAGCTTTCTTT; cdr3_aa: CASSEVGLTEAFF
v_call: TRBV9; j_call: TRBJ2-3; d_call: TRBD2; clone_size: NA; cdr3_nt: TGTGCCAGCAGCGCAGTTCCGGGGAGGGGCGAGCAGTATTTT; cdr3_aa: CASSAVPGRGEQYF
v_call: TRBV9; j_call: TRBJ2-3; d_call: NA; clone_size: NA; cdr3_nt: TGTGCCAGCAGCGCCCGGTCAGATACGCGGTATTTT; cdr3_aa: CASSARSDTRYF
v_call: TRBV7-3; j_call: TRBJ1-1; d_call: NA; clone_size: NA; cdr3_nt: TGCGCCAGCAGCTTAGGAAAGACGCACACTGAAGCTTTCTTT; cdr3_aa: CASSLGKTHTEAFF
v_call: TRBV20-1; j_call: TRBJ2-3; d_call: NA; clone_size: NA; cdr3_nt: TGCAGTGCCCGTCCCCAGGGGGGGGTTGAAGATACGCAGTATTTT; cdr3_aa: CSARPQGGVEDTQYF
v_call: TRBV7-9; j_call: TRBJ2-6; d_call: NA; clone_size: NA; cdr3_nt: TGTGCCAGCAGCTTCGCAACGCGGGGCCCCTCTGGGGCCAACGTCCTGACTTTC; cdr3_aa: CASSFATRGPSGANVLTF
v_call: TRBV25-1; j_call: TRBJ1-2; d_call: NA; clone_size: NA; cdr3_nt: TGTGCCAGCAGTGAATTATCAGGGAAGGATGGCTACACCTTC; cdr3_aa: CASSELSGKDGYTF
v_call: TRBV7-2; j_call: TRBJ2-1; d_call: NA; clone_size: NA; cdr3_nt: TGTGCCAGCAGCTTAGTCGGTTGGCAGGGCAACAATGAGCAGTTCTTC; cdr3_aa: CASSLVGWQGNNEQFF
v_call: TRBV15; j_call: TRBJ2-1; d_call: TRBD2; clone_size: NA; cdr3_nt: TGTGCCACCAGCAGAGATCAGGTCGTGGGCGGGGGAGCGAATGAGCAGTTCTTC; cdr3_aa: CATSRDQVVGGGANEQFF
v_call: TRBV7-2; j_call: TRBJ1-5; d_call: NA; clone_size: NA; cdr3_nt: TGTGCCAGCAGCTTAGCTAGCGGGAAACGGCAGGACCAGCATTTT; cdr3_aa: CASSLASGKRQDQHF
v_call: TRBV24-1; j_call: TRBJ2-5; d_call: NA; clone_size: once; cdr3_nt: TGTGCCAGCAGCCAAGATCGGGGCTCTGGGGCCAGGCAAGAGACCCAGTACTTC; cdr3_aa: CASSQDRGSGARQETQYF
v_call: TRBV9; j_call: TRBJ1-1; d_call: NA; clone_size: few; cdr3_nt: TGTGCCAGCAGCGTGGGAAACTGGGGGGACACTGAAGCTTTCTTT; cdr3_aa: CASSVGNWGDTEAFF
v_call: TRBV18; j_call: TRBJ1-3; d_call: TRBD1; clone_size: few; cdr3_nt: TGTGCCAGCTCACCGTCAGGGGGGGCAATCAACGGAAACACCATATATTTT; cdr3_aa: CASSPSGGAINGNTIYF
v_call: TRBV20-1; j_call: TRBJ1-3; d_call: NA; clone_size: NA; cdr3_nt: TGCAGTGCTAGATATCGCAGTTTCTCTGGAAGCACCATATATTTT; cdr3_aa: CSARYRSFSGSTIYF
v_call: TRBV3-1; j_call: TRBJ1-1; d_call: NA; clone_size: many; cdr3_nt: TGTGCCAGCAGCCAGGAGGGGTACAGTACCGAAGCTTTCTTT; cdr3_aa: CASSQEGYSTEAFF
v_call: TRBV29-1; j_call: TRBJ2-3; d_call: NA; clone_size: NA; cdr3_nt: TGCAGCGTTGAAGATTGGACAGATACGCAGTATTTT; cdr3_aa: CSVEDWTDTQYF
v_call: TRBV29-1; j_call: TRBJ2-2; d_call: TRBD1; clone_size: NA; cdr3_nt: TGCAGCGCTTCGCAGGGGGCGCGGGGCGGGGAGCTGTTTTTT; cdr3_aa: CSASQGARGGELFF
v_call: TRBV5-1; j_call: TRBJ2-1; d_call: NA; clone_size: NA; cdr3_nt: TGTGCCAGCAGCTTAGGGAATGAGGTGATCTTC; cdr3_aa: CASSLGNEVIF
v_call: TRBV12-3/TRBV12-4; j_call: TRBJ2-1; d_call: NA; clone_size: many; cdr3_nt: TGTGCCAGCAGTCCTCCGGGCAGGCAATACTCCTACAATGAGCAGTTCTTC; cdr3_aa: CASSPPGRQYSYNEQFF
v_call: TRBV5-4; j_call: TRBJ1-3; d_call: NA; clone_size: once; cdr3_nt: TGTGCTAGCACCTCTGTCCCCGGGATAGACACCATATATTTT; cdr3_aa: CASTSVPGIDTIYF
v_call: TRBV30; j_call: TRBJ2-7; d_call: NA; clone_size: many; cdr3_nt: TGTGCCTGGAGACCCATCTACGAGCAGTACTTC; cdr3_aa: CAWRPIYEQYF
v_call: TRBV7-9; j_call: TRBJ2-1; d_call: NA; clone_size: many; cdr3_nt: TGTGCCAGCAGCATCCCGACAGGAACCTACAATGAGCAGTTCTTC; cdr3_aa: CASSIPTGTYNEQFF
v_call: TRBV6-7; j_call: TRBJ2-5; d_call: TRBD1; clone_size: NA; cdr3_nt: TGTGCCAGCAGGCGCGGGACAGGGTTCTCGGAGACCCAGTACTTT; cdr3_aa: CASRRGTGFSETQYF
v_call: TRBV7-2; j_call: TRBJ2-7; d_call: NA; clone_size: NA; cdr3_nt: TGTGCCAGCAGCTTACTCAGCGGCGTCTCTTACGACAAGTACTTC; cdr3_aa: CASSLLSGVSYDKYF
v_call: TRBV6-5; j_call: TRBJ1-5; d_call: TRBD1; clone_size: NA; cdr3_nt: TGTGCCAGCAGTTACGGGACAGGCTATAATTCACCCCAGCATTTT; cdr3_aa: CASSYGTGYNSPQHF
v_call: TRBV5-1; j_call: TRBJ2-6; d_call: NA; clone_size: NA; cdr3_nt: TGCGCCAGCAGCCATACCGACAGGGAGGGCAACGTCCTGACTTTC; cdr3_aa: CASSHTDREGNVLTF
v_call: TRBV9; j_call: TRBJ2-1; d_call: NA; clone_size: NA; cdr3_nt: TGTGCCAGCAGCGTAGATGGTAGGTACAATGAGCAGTTCTTC; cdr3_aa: CASSVDGRYNEQFF
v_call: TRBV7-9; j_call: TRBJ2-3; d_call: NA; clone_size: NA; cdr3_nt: TGCGCCAGCAGCTTAGAAGGGCACAGCACAGATTTGCAGTATTTT; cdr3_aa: CASSLEGHSTDLQYF
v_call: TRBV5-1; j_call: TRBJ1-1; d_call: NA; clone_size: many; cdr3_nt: TGCGCCAGCAGTACTCAGGGGACCACTGAAGCTTTCTTT; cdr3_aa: CASSTQGTTEAFF
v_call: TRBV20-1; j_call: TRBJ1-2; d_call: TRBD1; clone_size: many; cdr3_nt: TGCAGTGCTAGAGCCGGACAGGGGGTAGATAACTATGGCTACACCTTC; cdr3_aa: CSARAGQGVDNYGYTF